Listed below are T cell receptor beta chains from one sample, sequenced in a study of blood T cell repertoires in COVID-19. Profiled with immunoSEQ multiplex PCR; TCRdb holds only in-frame clones, not every one. The sample has 90,000 to 130,000 clones; around 82% are singletons. The sequenced sample consisted of peripheral blood. These receptors were collected from an older woman with acute or convalescent COVID-19. Each CDR3 is given with its conserved first and last residue. D genes are given only for firm matches. Not every row has a clone size; where given, it reads once, few, many or a size class.

TRBD2,TRBJ2-3,.,TRBV25-1,CASSIRGGDTQYF,TGTGCCAGCAGTATTCGCGGGGGAGATACGCAGTATTTT
.,TRBJ1-3,.,TRBV5-4,CASSPPGHSSGNTIYF,TGTGCCAGCAGCCCGCCGGGACACAGCTCTGGAAACACCATATATTTT
TRBD1,TRBJ1-5,.,TRBV6-5,CASSDRGSNQPQHF,TGTGCCAGCAGCGACAGGGGTAGCAATCAGCCCCAGCATTTT
TRBD1,TRBJ1-4,.,TRBV5-1,CASSPGTGAATNEKLFF,TGCGCCAGCAGTCCCGGGACAGGGGCGGCAACTAATGAAAAACTGTTTTTT
TRBD1,TRBJ2-2,.,TRBV5-1,CASSWPRDRGSGELFF,TGCGCCAGCAGCTGGCCCCGGGACAGGGGCAGCGGGGAGCTGTTTTTT
TRBD2,TRBJ2-1,.,TRBV5-1,CASSIWGGIYNEQFF,TGCGCCAGCAGCATTTGGGGGGGAATATACAATGAGCAGTTCTTC
.,TRBJ1-6,.,TRBV9,CASSLRDVASPLHF,TGTGCCAGCAGCCTGCGGGACGTCGCTTCACCCCTCCACTTT
TRBD2,TRBJ2-1,few,TRBV9,CASSVLAGGPNEQFF,TGTGCCAGCAGCGTATTGGCGGGGGGGCCGAATGAGCAGTTCTTC
.,TRBJ2-5,.,TRBV18,CASSPPRSAQETQYF,TGTGCCAGCTCACCACCTCGTAGCGCTCAAGAGACCCAGTACTTC
TRBD2,TRBJ2-7,.,TRBV5-1,CASSPDGGGHEQYF,TGCGCCAGCAGCCCGGACGGGGGGGGCCACGAGCAGTACTTC
.,TRBJ1-6,.,TRBV10-3,CAISTGAYNSPLHF,TGTGCCATCAGCACGGGGGCCTATAATTCACCCCTCCACTTT
TRBD1,TRBJ2-7,.,TRBV19,CASSIAYRASGGYEQYF,TGTGCCAGTAGTATAGCCTATCGGGCTTCAGGGGGATACGAGCAGTACTTC
TRBD1,TRBJ1-5,.,TRBV7-2,CASSLSPLQGGGSNQPQHF,TGTGCCAGCAGCTTAAGCCCTCTACAGGGGGGTGGTAGCAATCAGCCCCAGCATTTT
.,TRBJ2-1,.,TRBV29-1,CSVEGGRDNEQFF,TGCAGCGTTGAAGGGGGCAGGGACAATGAGCAGTTCTTC
.,TRBJ1-1,.,TRBV20-1,CSASRQGYTEAFF,TGCAGTGCTAGTCGTCAGGGGTACACTGAAGCTTTCTTT
TRBD1,TRBJ2-3,.,TRBV5-4,CASSFTGGYTDTQYF,TGTGCCAGCAGCTTTACAGGGGGCTATACAGATACGCAGTATTTT
.,TRBJ2-7,once,TRBV11-3,CASSLDRANEQYF,TGTGCCAGCAGCTTAGACAGGGCCAACGAGCAGTACTTC